This TCR beta chain is from a study of T cell responses to AZD1222 COVID-19 vaccine. The wider study: Pooling was applied to second doses at about 4 or about 12 weeks.

Study-level points and caveats: The CD4 TCRs associated with vaccination extended across spike and predominated at 160-218 and 743-854. Seropositive AZD1222 recipients at baseline numbered only 6 or 7.

About this clone: The antigen is not known.

Profiled with immunoSEQ multiplex PCR; TCRdb holds only in-frame clones, not every one. The sample lists some 140,000 clones, approximately 90% seen once, with around 3% in the top ten. This TCR came from an adult in good health. The sequences come from peripheral blood, collected on day 0 of AZD1222 vaccination.

The CDR3 loop is CASSQEETGRNGYTF. DNA of the CDR3: TGCGCCAGCAGCCAAGAAGAGACGGGGCGAAATGGCTACACCTTC. The chain joins TRBV4-1 to TRBJ1-2, with a possible D match to TRBD1 (5 bases). Trimming removed 0 bases at V and 6 bases at J, with 14 bases between. Germline values: CDR1 MGHRA, CDR2 YSYEKL. This CDR3 region has 15 residues.